Each of the 19 T cell receptor beta chains below was sequenced from the same sample in a study of shared clonotypes between healthy human individuals. The method was immunoSEQ multiplex PCR; TCRdb's version includes in-frame clones alone and lacks a portion of them. The table records a few million clones, over 90% of them present only once. The sample was naive CD4+ T cells from PBMCs. Described subset: CD45RA+ positively selected. The receptors here all came from a man aged 18 to 30 in good health. Some clones in this sample may be carry-over from other donors' samples.

The gene calls are TRBV6-1 and TRBJ1-2; 11 bases align to TRBD1. From germline, CDR1 is MNHNS and CDR2 SASEGT. Trimming took 2 bases from V and 3 from J; bases not matched to a gene: 8. The CDR3 extends over 17 amino acids. CDR3 sequence: CASSERRTGGWYYGYTF. The CDR3 DNA reads TGTGCCAGCAGTGAACGTCGGACAGGGGGCTGGTACTATGGCTACACCTTC.

This chain connects TRBV15 to TRBJ1-2, with 11 bases matching TRBD1. The CDR3 is 14 amino acids. J lost 8 bases, V lost 3 bases, and 5 bases had no gene match. Germline CDR1 and CDR2: LNHNV and YYDKDF (reference sequence). The CDR3 DNA reads as TGTGCCACCAGCAGTCGGACAGGGGGCTACGGCTACACCTTC. This codes for CATSSRTGGYGYTF.

In the case of this clone: Other nucleotide sequences in the sample specify the same CDR3. The chain couples TRBV5-1 to TRBJ2-7, with 8 bases identical to TRBD1. Germline values: CDR1 SGHRS, CDR2 YFSETQ. This CDR3 has 14 amino acids. V trimming: 0 bases; J trimming: 4 bases; junction bases outside the gene matches: 3. CDR3 sequence (DNA): TGCGCCAGCAGCTTGGGCAGGGGGCTTTACGAGCAGTACTTC. It specifies CASSLGRGLYEQYF.

This sequence joins TRBV29-1 and TRBJ2-5, with D perhaps being TRBD1 or TRBD2 (6 bases each). Trimming removed 3 bases at V and 2 bases at J, with 10 bases between. Per the germline V gene, CDR1 is SQVTM and CDR2 is ANQGSEA. The CDR3 is made up of 13 amino acids. For the CDR3, the DNA is TGCAGCGTTGACTGGGGGGCTCAAGAGACCCAGTACTTC. Translated, it gives CSVDWGAQETQYF.

The chain joins TRBV4-1 to TRBJ2-7; 7 positions agree with TRBD1. V was pared by 2 bases and J by 3 bases, with 4 bases of the junction left unmatched. The CDR3 has 14 amino acids. Germline V lookup: CDR1 MGHRA, CDR2 YSYEKL. For the CDR3, the DNA is TGCGCCAGCAGCCAACAGACAGGGTTCTACGAGCAGTACTTC. Translation gives CASSQQTGFYEQYF.

The chain links TRBV7-6 to TRBJ2-5; weak D call: TRBD1 (7 bases). The germline gives CDR1 SGHVS, CDR2 FNYEAQ. V was shortened by 8 bases and J by 3 bases, with 19 bases between the two germline ends. The CDR3 is 15 residues long. The CDR3 DNA sequence: TGTGCCAGCGTCCGAGGAGGGGGCATAGAAGAGACCCAGTACTTC. It codes for CASVRGGGIEETQYF.

The gene calls are TRBV4-2 and TRBJ2-7; possibly TRBD1 or TRBD2 for D (7 bases each). This CDR3 is built from 15 residues. Trimming cost V 2 bases and J 7 bases, with 18 bases left between them. The germline V gene encodes CDR1 LGHNA and CDR2 YNFKEQ. Here the CDR3 reads CASSQQTGREWEQYF. CDR3 bases: TGTGCCAGCAGCCAACAGACAGGGAGGGAGTGGGAGCAGTACTTC.

This chain links TRBV27 with TRBJ1-1, with a possible D match to TRBD1 (5 bases). V was clipped by 5 bases and J by 0 bases, with 10 bases between them. Germline CDR1 reads MNHEY; CDR2 reads SMNVEV (reference sequence). The CDR3 is 14 amino acids. CDR3 sequence reads: CASSTGRMNTEAFF. The CDR3 coding sequence is TGTGCCAGCAGTACAGGACGGATGAACACTGAAGCTTTCTTT.

J is TRBJ2-5 and V is TRBV29-1; D gene ambiguous. V shed 3 bases and J shed 2 bases, with 7 bases lying between them. Germline loops: CDR1 SQVTM, CDR2 ANQGSEA. CDR3 length equals 12 residues. The CDR3 bases are TGCAGCGTTGACACAGCACAAGAGACCCAGTACTTC. It codes for CSVDTAQETQYF.

This chain connects TRBV25-1 to TRBJ2-2; TRBD2 matches at 8 bases. Germline loops: CDR1 MGHDK, CDR2 SYGVNS. The CDR3 is 14 amino acids. V shed 6 bases and J 4 bases; nucleotides not matched to a gene: 4. The CDR3 loop reads CASRPRGGTGELFF. The CDR3 bases are TGTGCCAGCAGACCCCGGGGGGGCACCGGGGAGCTGTTTTTT.

The chain joins TRBV5-4 to TRBJ2-1; D tentatively reads TRBD1 or TRBD2 (5 bases each). Per the germline V gene, CDR1 is SGHNT and CDR2 is YYREEE (reference sequence). Trimming pared 1 base from V and 6 bases from J, leaving 17 bases between. The CDR3 runs to 16 residues. CDR3 sequence: CASSLLSPRGGNEQFF. The CDR3 DNA reads TGTGCCAGCAGCTTGTTGTCACCGCGTGGGGGCAATGAGCAGTTCTTC.

This rearrangement joins TRBV5-4 to TRBJ2-7, with 7 nucleotides matching TRBD2. The CDR3 spans 15 residues. Trimming removed 4 bases from V and 0 bases from J; junction bases left unmatched: 7. In germline, CDR1 is SGHNT, CDR2 YYREEE (reference sequence). Here the CDR3 reads CASSQPSGRSYEQYF. Written as DNA, the CDR3 is TGTGCCAGCAGCCAGCCTAGCGGCCGCTCCTACGAGCAGTACTTC.

This rearrangement joins TRBV7-2 to TRBJ2-7, with 10 bases matching TRBD2. This CDR3 comprises 15 residues. Germline V gene sequence: CDR1 SGHTA, CDR2 FQGNSA. The trim removed 5 bases at V and 3 bases at J, leaving 7 bases unmatched. This chain's CDR3 is CASSLRTSGDYEQYF. The CDR3 DNA reads TGTGCCAGCAGCCTCCGGACTAGCGGAGACTACGAGCAGTACTTC.

The chain is built from TRBV19 and TRBJ2-1; 13 positions agree with TRBD2. This CDR3 contains 15 residues. CDR1 is LNHDA and CDR2 is SQIVND in the germline V gene (reference sequence). The V gene end was trimmed by 7 bases and the J gene end by 8 bases; junction bases not matched to a gene: 8. The CDR3 region is CASTLGLAGSDEQFF. The CDR3 nucleotides are TGTGCCAGTACCCTGGGACTAGCGGGGAGCGATGAGCAGTTCTTC.

The V call is TRBV5-6, the J call TRBJ2-7, with D hard to call. V lost 7 bases and J lost 7, with 6 bases in between. CDR1 and CDR2 from the germline V gene are SGHDT and YYEEEE. This CDR3 is built from 9 residues. This CDR3 reads CASGLEQYF. CDR3 nucleotides: TGTGCCAGCGGGTTAGAGCAGTACTTC.

This clone came up a few times. The chain carries TRBV27 and TRBJ1-5; no reliable D call. CDR3 length: 16 residues. Trimming stripped 7 bases from V and 1 base from J, with 17 bases between. CDR1 is MNHEY, CDR2 SMNVEV, per germline (reference sequence). The CDR3 is CASTPVGIGSNQPQHF. The CDR3 coding sequence is TGTGCCAGCACCCCGGTCGGGATCGGAAGCAATCAGCCCCAGCATTTT.

J is TRBJ2-2 and V is TRBV19, with D hard to call. The V gene lost 7 bases and the J gene lost 2 bases, with 11 bases spanning the gap. Germline lookup yields CDR1 LNHDA and CDR2 SQIVND (reference sequence). This CDR3 region has 14 residues. CDR3 loop: CASTWNPNTGELFF. The CDR3 bases are TGTGCCAGTACCTGGAACCCAAACACCGGGGAGCTGTTTTTT.

CDR3 bases: TGCAGCGCCGACCCGCGCGGAGATACGCAGTATTTT. It is translated as CSADPRGDTQYF. V and J are TRBV29-1 and TRBJ2-3; D gene uncertain. Germline V gene data show CDR1 as SQVTM and CDR2 as ANQGSEA. The CDR3 contains 12 residues. V was pared by 7 bases and J by 5 bases, with 13 bases between.

This chain uses TRBV4-1 with TRBJ1-2; no clear D gene. CDR1 is MGHRA, CDR2 YSYEKL, per germline. The CDR3 consists of 15 residues. V lost 4 bases and J lost 8, with 20 bases in between. CDR3 protein: CASSPIPGPPGGYTF. The CDR3 DNA follows: TGCGCCAGCAGCCCCATCCCGGGCCCCCCCGGGGGCTACACCTTC.